The TCR beta chain under discussion was sequenced for a study of shared clonotypes between healthy human individuals. Study-level information: The study enrolled two women and a few men aged 18 to 49.

Germline CDR1 reads GTSNPN; CDR2 reads SVGIG (reference sequence). CDR3 size: 15 residues. V lost 3 bases, J lost 7 bases, and 16 bases lay in between. Unsorted PBMC contributed roughly 300 ng DNA, 30,000 to 35,000 T cell genomes, to each replicate PCR. This table comes from immunoSEQ multiplex PCR, and its TCRdb copy is limited to in-frame clones, with some not included. Counted here are roughly 500,000 clones, 79% occurring once; the ten biggest clones make up roughly 13%. This clone was detected a few times. This TCR was sampled from a middle-aged woman in good health. Some clones in this sample may be carry-over from other donors' samples. The V call is TRBV30, the J call TRBJ1-6; D uncertain. The sequenced material came from PBMCs. This chain's CDR3 is CAWSLRILDNSPLHF. CDR3 in DNA: TGTGCCTGGAGCCTACGTATCTTAGACAATTCACCCCTCCACTTT.